Below are 32 T cell receptor beta chains sequenced from a single sample in a study of T-cell reconstitution after alpha-beta-depleted transplantation in children. Unique molecular identifiers were used in preparing the TCRbeta library. From the PCR reads, TCRdb called clonotypes with MiXCR, one entry per CDR3 protein. In the table there are around 370,000 distinct CDR3 sequences, 10% of which are singletons. This sample comprised PBMCs from the stem cell graft donor, obtained from the stem cell graft. The source of these receptors is a human donor who donated a stem cell graft to a child with acute lymphoblastic leukemia.

V gene TRBV12-3 or TRBV12-4 combines with J gene TRBJ2-2, with a tentative D call TRBD2 (7 bases). The CDR3 is 16 residues long. Trimming pared 8 bases from V and 1 base from J, leaving 17 bases between. The CDR3 sequence: CASSWGQRENTGELFF. The CDR3 DNA follows: TGTGCCAGCTCATGGGGGCAGCGGGAGAACACCGGGGAGCTGTTTTTT.

This clonotype was counted many times. The chain employs TRBV5-1 and TRBJ2-1; 8 bases are shared with TRBD1. The ends lost 4 bases at V and 6 bases at J; junction bases unmatched: 6. Germline V gene data show CDR1 as SGHRS and CDR2 as YFSETQ. CDR3 length: 14 amino acids. CDR3 coding DNA: TGCGCCAGCAGCACCCTGACAGGGGCCAATGAGCAGTTCTTC. This codes for CASSTLTGANEQFF.

This clonotype was observed at least ten times. The chain has TRBV12-3 or TRBV12-4 and TRBJ1-1; D is unresolved. The CDR3 consists of 16 residues. V lost 6 bases to trimming and J lost 9 bases, with 26 bases between them. The CDR3 DNA sequence: TGTGCCAGCAGCAGATCAGGTCTTAGATTGCCCGTGAAAGCTTTCTTT. The encoded protein is CASSRSGLRLPVKAFF.

This rearrangement joins TRBV4-2 to TRBJ2-1; a possible D gene is TRBD2 (6 bases). Trimming took off 5 bases at V and 3 bases at J, with 17 bases between the two ends. CDR1 and CDR2 (germline): LGHNA, YNFKEQ. The CDR3 contains 16 residues. This CDR3 reads CASSSRDSTYYNEQFF. Written as DNA, the CDR3 is TGTGCCAGCAGCAGCCGGGACTCAACCTACTACAATGAGCAGTTCTTC.

This clonotype has a handful of counts. V usage is TRBV7-4 and J usage is TRBJ2-1; 7 bases line up with TRBD2. Per the germline V gene, CDR1 is SGHVT and CDR2 is SQSDAQ. J gave up 5 bases and V 1 base, and 14 bases lay outside the gene matches. The CDR3 length is 18 residues. CDR3 sequence reads: CASSLVLAVLPVDNEQFF. The CDR3 DNA sequence: TGTGCCAGCAGCTTAGTCCTAGCGGTCTTGCCCGTAGACAATGAGCAGTTCTTC. Drawing the rest from reference TRBV7-4 and TRBJ2-1, the complete variable domain is GAGVSQSPRYKVAKRGRDVALRCDSISGHVTLYWYRQTLGQGSEVLTYSQSDAQRDKSGRPSGRFSAERPERSVSTLKIQRTEQGDSAVYLCASSLVLAVLPVDNEQFFGPGTRLTVL.

The rearrangement joins TRBV29-1 to TRBJ2-1, with 12 bases matching TRBD2. CDR3 length equals 15 residues. The V gene end was trimmed by 5 bases and the J gene end by 10 bases; junction bases not matched to a gene: 12. Germline assignment: CDR1 SQVTM and CDR2 ANQGSEA. The CDR3 spells CSVLASGRVEGEQFF. CDR3 DNA: TGCAGCGTTCTGGCTAGCGGGAGGGTTGAAGGCGAGCAGTTCTTC.

This chain joins TRBV28 and TRBJ1-5; tentative D call: TRBD1 (6 bases). Germline-derived CDR1 and CDR2 are MDHEN and SYDVKM. V was pared by 8 bases and J by 5 bases, with 13 bases between. The length of the CDR3 is 13 residues. The CDR3 DNA sequence: TGTGCCAGCGAGGAGGGGGGCCATCAGCCCCAGCATTTT. It translates to CASEEGGHQPQHF.

A word on this clonotype: A much larger clone lies a single base off, so this may be a read error. J is TRBJ2-5 and V is TRBV25-1, with D possibly matching TRBD1 (6 bases). Looked up from germline, CDR1 is MGHDK and CDR2 is SYGVNS. V dropped 3 bases and J dropped 6 bases, with 23 bases sitting between them. This CDR3 is 17 amino acids long. The CDR3 DNA sequence: TGTGCCAGCAGTGATGGGACCTGGGGGCTCGGAGAAAAGACCCAGTACTTC. Protein product: CASSDGTWGLGEKTQYF.

This clonotype was detected a few times. The V gene is TRBV7-2, the J gene TRBJ2-7, with TRBD2 matching 8 bases. The CDR3 spans 21 residues. The V and J ends lost 4 bases and 1 base, in that order; junction bases with no gene match: 24. Germline-derived CDR1 and CDR2 are SGHTA and FQGNSA. CDR3 sequence (DNA): TGTGCCAGCAGCTCCATGGCCCTTCCCGGACTAGCCGACTCCGTTTCCTACGAGCAGTACTTC. It encodes CASSSMALPGLADSVSYEQYF.

This clonotype was seen a few times. V usage is TRBV18 and J usage is TRBJ2-5; D uncertain. Germline V gives CDR1 KGHSH, CDR2 LQKENI. Trimming shortened V by 8 bases and J by 4 bases, and 20 bases separated the two germline ends. The CDR3 has 15 residues. CDR3 sequence: CASQPPRPQAETQYF. CDR3 sequence (DNA): TGTGCCAGCCAGCCCCCTCGACCTCAGGCAGAGACCCAGTACTTC.

This clonotype has at least ten counts. This sequence joins TRBV12-3 or TRBV12-4 and TRBJ1-4, with 7 bases matching TRBD1. There are 15 residues in the CDR3. The trim removed 4 bases at V and 7 bases at J, leaving 9 bases unmatched. CDR3 in amino acids: CASSSSGGHGEKLFF. Here the CDR3 DNA reads TGTGCCAGCAGTTCCTCAGGGGGTCATGGTGAAAAACTGTTTTTT.

This clonotype was observed a few times. The rearrangement links TRBV7-2 to TRBJ2-7; D gene uncertain. V gave up 1 base and J gave up 0 bases, with 10 bases separating them. The CDR3 sequence is 15 residues long. Germline CDR1 SGHTA, CDR2 FQGNSA. The chain's CDR3 is CASSLDTVGSYEQYF. The CDR3, as DNA: TGTGCCAGCAGCTTAGACACCGTTGGCTCCTACGAGCAGTACTTC.

This clonotype was seen only a few times. The genes are TRBV9 and TRBJ1-1; a weak D match, TRBD1 (6 bases). Germline CDR1 SGDLS, CDR2 YYNGEE. The CDR3 extends over 16 amino acids. V was clipped by 0 bases and J by 1 base, with 13 bases between them. CDR3 in amino acids: CASSVGGRGQNTEAFF. The CDR3 nucleotides are TGTGCCAGCAGCGTAGGGGGGCGGGGACAGAACACTGAAGCTTTCTTT.

The rearrangement uses TRBV12-3 or TRBV12-4 and TRBJ2-5, with TRBD1 matching 9 bases. The CDR3 has 16 amino acids. V dropped 4 bases and J dropped 1; count of bases not matched to a gene: 7. CDR3 in DNA: TGTGCCAGCAGTTCCCACCGGGGACAGGGCCAAGAGACCCAGTACTTC. It codes for CASSSHRGQGQETQYF.

This rearrangement joins TRBV12-3 or TRBV12-4 to TRBJ1-3; 8 bases match TRBD1. This CDR3 contains 15 residues. V shed 6 bases, J shed 0 bases, and the junction held 4 bases outside the gene matches. DNA of the CDR3: TGTGCCAGCAGCCGACAGGGGCCCTCTGGAAACACCATATATTTT. Translation: CASSRQGPSGNTIYF.

This chain links TRBV12-3 or TRBV12-4 with TRBJ2-5, with no clear D. Trimming took 5 bases from V and 5 from J, leaving 15 bases between them. CDR3 length equals 14 residues. The CDR3 region is CASSQLRARETQYF. Written as DNA, the CDR3 is TGTGCCAGCAGTCAACTCCGAGCACGGGAGACCCAGTACTTC.

This clonotype was seen only a few times. V and J are TRBV20-1 and TRBJ2-4; D remains ambiguous. Trimming cost V 6 bases and J 0 bases, with 15 bases left between them. There are 15 residues in the CDR3. Germline CDR1 and CDR2: DFQATT and SNEGSKA (reference sequence). The CDR3 DNA is TGCAGTGCCCCCCATAATAGGCTAGCCAAAAACATTCAGTACTTC. Protein sequence: CSAPHNRLAKNIQYF.

The V and J genes are TRBV4-3 and TRBJ2-2, with D perhaps TRBD1 (5 bases). With 1 base removed from V and 9 bases from J, the gap between germline ends came to 21 bases. The CDR3 totals 17 residues. The germline V gene encodes CDR1 LGHNA and CDR2 YSLEER. CDR3 amino acids: CASSQVTDSYALRELFF. For the CDR3, the DNA is TGCGCCAGCAGCCAAGTAACAGACAGCTACGCTCTTAGGGAGCTGTTTTTT.

The rearrangement links TRBV27 to TRBJ2-7, with TRBD1 identical over 9 bases. The CDR3 runs to 12 residues. Germline loops: CDR1 MNHEY, CDR2 SMNVEV (reference sequence). Unmatched junction bases numbered 4, after V lost 10 bases and J lost 3 bases. The CDR3 here is CATGQGLYEQYF. CDR3 DNA sequence: TGTGCCACGGGACAGGGTCTCTACGAGCAGTACTTC.

This rearrangement joins TRBV2 to TRBJ2-2, with TRBD2 matching over 8 bases. CDR1 is SNHLY and CDR2 is FYNNEI in the germline V gene. This CDR3 spans 17 amino acids. V trimming: 3 bases; J trimming: 0 bases; junction bases outside the gene matches: 6. The CDR3 here is CASSDPTSGANTGELFF. As DNA, the CDR3 is TGTGCCAGCAGTGATCCAACTAGCGGTGCGAACACCGGGGAGCTGTTTTTT.

There are a few counts of this clonotype. This rearrangement joins TRBV10-3 to TRBJ2-7; D might be TRBD1 (6 bases). Per the germline V gene, CDR1 is ENHRY and CDR2 is SYGVKD. This CDR3 region has 13 residues. Trimming pared 6 bases from V and 0 bases from J, leaving 9 bases between. The CDR3 is CAIRDSRSYEQYF. The CDR3 region has the DNA TGTGCCATCAGGGACAGTCGCTCCTACGAGCAGTACTTC.

The chain joins TRBV5-5 to TRBJ2-7; a possible D gene is TRBD1 (6 bases). The V end was cut by 3 bases, the J end by 3 bases, with 16 bases between. The CDR3 loop spans 15 amino acids. Germline assignment: CDR1 SGHKS and CDR2 YYEKEE (reference sequence). The CDR3, as DNA: TGTGCCAGCAGCTACAGGGAGTGGGGCTACTACGAGCAGTACTTC. Amino acid sequence: CASSYREWGYYEQYF.

This chain uses TRBV20-1 with TRBJ2-1; D gene unclear. The CDR3 runs 10 residues. V was clipped by 3 bases and J by 9 bases, with 6 bases between them. The V gene's germline CDR1 is DFQATT and CDR2 SNEGSKA (reference sequence). CDR3 in DNA: TGCAGTGCTAGTCCGGGTGAGCAGTTCTTC. This translates into CSASPGEQFF.

A few counts support this clonotype. This rearrangement joins TRBV28 to TRBJ2-5, with 10 bases that match TRBD1. Unmatched junction bases numbered 6, after V lost 3 bases and J lost 5 bases. This CDR3 contains 15 residues. Germline CDR1 reads MDHEN; CDR2 reads SYDVKM. The CDR3 sequence is CASSFRQGARETQYF. CDR3 DNA sequence: TGTGCCAGCAGTTTTAGACAGGGGGCGAGGGAGACCCAGTACTTC.

About this clonotype itself: One base away lies a much larger clone, so this may be a sequencing read error. V gene TRBV12-3 or TRBV12-4 combines with J gene TRBJ2-5; 8 bases match TRBD1. This CDR3 region has 15 residues. V trimming: 4 bases; J trimming: 5 bases; junction bases outside the gene matches: 9. CDR3 nucleotide sequence: TGTGCCAGCAGTTCAGCAGGGGGCTTTGGCGAGACCCAGTACTTC. It codes for CASSSAGGFGETQYF.

This clonotype was seen more than once but under ten times. This chain uses TRBV28 with TRBJ1-1, with 8 positions matching TRBD1. The CDR3 sequence is 15 residues long. Germline V gene lookup returns CDR1 MDHEN and CDR2 SYDVKM. Germline trimming cut 6 bases from V and 3 bases from J; bases unmatched to any gene: 9. The CDR3 spells CASRSLGQGDTEAFF. The CDR3 nucleotides are TGTGCCAGCAGAAGCCTCGGACAGGGAGACACTGAAGCTTTCTTT.

This chain joins TRBV5-1 and TRBJ2-5; D unclear. The V gene lost 6 bases and the J gene lost 2 bases, with 17 bases spanning the gap. CDR1 and CDR2 (germline): SGHRS, YFSETQ. The CDR3 loop spans 15 amino acids. This chain's CDR3 is CASIPTPNPQETQYF. The CDR3 coding sequence is TGCGCCAGCATACCCACCCCAAACCCTCAAGAGACCCAGTACTTC.

The table lists this clonotype with many counts. The rearrangement uses TRBV4-3 and TRBJ1-2; D possibly corresponds to TRBD1 (5 bases). Germline V gene lookup returns CDR1 LGHNA and CDR2 YSLEER. With 4 bases removed from V and 1 base from J, the gap between germline ends came to 13 bases. CDR3 size: 15 residues. The CDR3 DNA follows: TGCGCCAGCAGCCCCCAGGGACTGAATAACTATGGCTACACCTTC. Residues: CASSPQGLNNYGYTF.

The J gene is TRBJ1-1, the V gene TRBV6-1, with TRBD1 as a possible D gene (6 bases). Trimming cost V 6 bases and J 0 bases, with 11 bases left between them. The CDR3 covers 14 residues. Germline V gene data show CDR1 as MNHNS and CDR2 as SASEGT. The CDR3 reads CASRDDRLNTEAFF. The CDR3 DNA reads TGTGCCAGCAGGGACGACAGGCTGAACACTGAAGCTTTCTTT.

This clonotype was recorded many times. The chain links TRBV7-9 to TRBJ2-7; 13 nucleotides match TRBD2. Per germline, CDR1 SEHNR and CDR2 FQNEAQ (reference sequence). Unmatched junction bases numbered 4, after V lost 2 bases and J lost 6 bases. The CDR3 has 15 amino acids. The CDR3 spells CASSLFRLAGGEQYF. CDR3 DNA: TGTGCCAGCAGCTTATTCCGACTAGCGGGAGGCGAGCAGTACTTC.

This clonotype was counted a few times. The chain employs TRBV7-9 and TRBJ2-7; TRBD1 matches at 8 bases. V trimming: 0 bases; J trimming: 9 bases; junction bases outside the gene matches: 13. The CDR3 sequence is 16 residues long. Germline V gene data show CDR1 as SEHNR and CDR2 as FQNEAQ (reference sequence). CDR3 sequence (DNA): TGTGCCAGCAGCTTAGCAGCTGATGCAGGGGGCGCGTCGCAGTACTTC. Encoded protein: CASSLAADAGGASQYF.

The sample holds many counts of this clonotype. For the CDR3, the DNA is TGCAGCGTTGATACGCCCGGACAGGCCTTCTCCTACAATGAGCAGTTCTTC. This encodes CSVDTPGQAFSYNEQFF. This chain connects TRBV29-1 to TRBJ2-1, with 7 bases fitting TRBD1. The trim removed 3 bases at V and 0 bases at J, leaving 11 bases unmatched. Germline V gene sequence: CDR1 SQVTM, CDR2 ANQGSEA. CDR3 size: 17 residues.